This TCR beta chain was captured by sequencing in a study of control samples from healthy donors and cancer patients. The CDR3 length is 14 residues. The V gene's germline CDR1 is LNHDA and CDR2 SQIVND (reference sequence). V was cut by 9 bases and J by 1 base, with 15 bases left in between. TCRdb keeps only in-frame clones here, not all; method: immunoSEQ multiplex PCR. In the table there are 90,000 to 100,000 clones, approximately 80% of which are singletons. This clonotype originated in a woman in her 30s in good health. Sequencing was performed on blood. J is TRBJ1-1 and V is TRBV19; D is possibly TRBD1 (6 bases). CDR3 sequence: CASRYREGNTEAFF. The DNA for the CDR3 is TGTGCCAGCCGTTACAGGGAAGGGAACACTGAAGCTTTCTTT.